These T cell receptor beta chains were read from a single sample in a study of blood T cell repertoires in COVID-19. Profiling relied on immunoSEQ multiplex PCR, and the TCRdb table lists in-frame clones only, not all of them. The sample records almost 200,000 clones, 70% to 90% being singletons. The source material was PBMCs or T cells enriched from blood (not recorded which). These receptors were collected from a woman under 30 who had recovered from COVID-19. CDR3s include the opening cysteine and the closing phenylalanine or tryptophan. The order of the fields is V gene, clone size, CDR3 length, D gene, J gene, CDR3 protein, CDR3 DNA. D genes are given only for firm matches. Size is stated for part of the rows, as once, few or many counts, or as a class when the clone is expanded.

v_call: TRBV5-4
clone_size: -
cdr3_length: 15
d_call: TRBD1
j_call: TRBJ2-5
cdr3_aa: CASSPPPDRGETQYF
cdr3_nt: TGTGCCAGCAGCCCGCCCCCGGACAGGGGTGAGACCCAGTACTTC

v_call: TRBV4-2
clone_size: -
cdr3_length: 17
d_call: TRBD2
j_call: TRBJ2-5
cdr3_aa: CASSQAGTSGGVETQYF
cdr3_nt: TGTGCCAGCAGCCAAGCCGGGACTAGCGGGGGGGTGGAGACCCAGTACTTC

v_call: TRBV11-3
clone_size: -
cdr3_length: 16
d_call: -
j_call: TRBJ2-1
cdr3_aa: CASSLGGRYSYNEQFF
cdr3_nt: TGTGCCAGCAGCTTAGGAGGTCGGTACTCCTACAATGAGCAGTTCTTC

v_call: TRBV6-5
clone_size: -
cdr3_length: 14
d_call: -
j_call: TRBJ1-3
cdr3_aa: CASSEGITGNTIYF
cdr3_nt: TGTGCCAGCAGCGAGGGCATAACTGGAAACACCATATATTTT

v_call: TRBV5-1
clone_size: -
cdr3_length: 15
d_call: -
j_call: TRBJ1-2
cdr3_aa: CASSLDWGEDYGYTF
cdr3_nt: TGCGCCAGCAGCTTGGATTGGGGGGAGGACTATGGCTACACCTTC

v_call: TRBV2
clone_size: -
cdr3_length: 15
d_call: -
j_call: TRBJ1-5
cdr3_aa: CASSEEARGNQPQHF
cdr3_nt: TGTGCCAGCAGTGAAGAAGCACGTGGCAATCAGCCCCAGCATTTT

v_call: TRBV19
clone_size: -
cdr3_length: 16
d_call: -
j_call: TRBJ1-5
cdr3_aa: CASSFPPLTGDQPQHF
cdr3_nt: TGTGCCAGTAGTTTTCCCCCTTTAACGGGAGATCAGCCCCAGCATTTT

v_call: TRBV5-1
clone_size: -
cdr3_length: 16
d_call: TRBD1
j_call: TRBJ1-2
cdr3_aa: CASSLQDGTGGAGYTF
cdr3_nt: TGCGCCAGCAGCTTGCAAGATGGTACAGGGGGCGCTGGCTACACCTTC

v_call: TRBV11-3
clone_size: -
cdr3_length: 15
d_call: -
j_call: TRBJ1-6
cdr3_aa: CASSLDVIGDSPLHF
cdr3_nt: TGTGCCAGCAGCTTAGATGTTATCGGGGATTCACCCCTCCACTTT

v_call: TRBV28
clone_size: -
cdr3_length: 16
d_call: TRBD1
j_call: TRBJ1-5
cdr3_aa: CASSQGTGLSNQPQHF
cdr3_nt: TGTGCCAGCAGCCAAGGGACAGGCCTTAGCAATCAGCCCCAGCATTTT

v_call: TRBV27
clone_size: -
cdr3_length: 13
d_call: -
j_call: TRBJ2-7
cdr3_aa: CASSFLSSYEQYF
cdr3_nt: TGTGCCAGCAGTTTCCTGAGCTCCTACGAGCAGTACTTC

v_call: TRBV5-6
clone_size: -
cdr3_length: 13
d_call: -
j_call: TRBJ2-7
cdr3_aa: CASSLQGFHEQYF
cdr3_nt: TGTGCCAGCAGCTTACAGGGTTTTCACGAGCAGTACTTC

v_call: TRBV6-5
clone_size: -
cdr3_length: 13
d_call: -
j_call: TRBJ1-1
cdr3_aa: CASRGGAGTEAFF
cdr3_nt: TGTGCCAGCAGAGGGGGGGCCGGCACTGAAGCTTTCTTT

v_call: TRBV2
clone_size: -
cdr3_length: 15
d_call: -
j_call: TRBJ2-2
cdr3_aa: CASRSDNANTGELFF
cdr3_nt: TGTGCCAGCAGATCGGACAACGCGAACACCGGGGAGCTGTTTTTT

v_call: TRBV5-4
clone_size: -
cdr3_length: 12
d_call: -
j_call: TRBJ1-2
cdr3_aa: CASSSGVLGYTF
cdr3_nt: TGTGCCAGCAGCTCGGGGGTTCTTGGCTACACCTTC

v_call: TRBV3-1/TRBV3-2
clone_size: -
cdr3_length: 16
d_call: -
j_call: TRBJ2-3
cdr3_aa: CASSKPSGPSTDTQYF
cdr3_nt: TGTGCCAGCAGCAAACCAAGCGGGCCTAGCACAGATACGCAGTATTTT

v_call: TRBV20-1
clone_size: -
cdr3_length: 16
d_call: TRBD2
j_call: TRBJ2-5
cdr3_aa: CSASGTSGGFQETQYF
cdr3_nt: TGCAGTGCTAGTGGGACTAGCGGGGGGTTCCAAGAGACCCAGTACTTC

v_call: TRBV3-1/TRBV3-2
clone_size: -
cdr3_length: 15
d_call: -
j_call: TRBJ2-1
cdr3_aa: CASSQGRQVYNEQFF
cdr3_nt: TGTGCCAGCAGCCAAGGTCGGCAGGTCTACAATGAGCAGTTCTTC

v_call: TRBV30
clone_size: -
cdr3_length: 14
d_call: TRBD1
j_call: TRBJ2-5
cdr3_aa: CAWSVGQGAETQYF
cdr3_nt: TGTGCCTGGAGTGTAGGGCAGGGGGCTGAGACCCAGTACTTC

v_call: TRBV28
clone_size: -
cdr3_length: 14
d_call: -
j_call: TRBJ2-3
cdr3_aa: CASSLSRGTDTQYF
cdr3_nt: TGTGCCAGCAGTTTATCTCGGGGGACAGATACGCAGTATTTT

v_call: TRBV6-1
clone_size: -
cdr3_length: 15
d_call: -
j_call: TRBJ2-7
cdr3_aa: CASSEGGGMRGEQYF
cdr3_nt: TGTGCCAGCAGTGAAGGCGGCGGGATGAGAGGGGAGCAGTACTTC

v_call: TRBV3-1/TRBV3-2
clone_size: -
cdr3_length: 17
d_call: TRBD1
j_call: TRBJ1-5
cdr3_aa: CASSRTTGTGVAQPQHF
cdr3_nt: TGTGCCAGCAGCCGAACCACCGGGACAGGGGTGGCCCAGCCCCAGCATTTT

v_call: TRBV5-6
clone_size: -
cdr3_length: 13
d_call: TRBD1
j_call: TRBJ1-2
cdr3_aa: CASSPDREGGYTF
cdr3_nt: TGTGCCAGCAGCCCGGACAGGGAGGGCGGCTACACCTTC

v_call: TRBV10-2
clone_size: -
cdr3_length: 19
d_call: TRBD2
j_call: TRBJ2-6
cdr3_aa: CASSERTSGVFFGANVLTF
cdr3_nt: TGCGCCAGCAGTGAGAGGACTAGCGGGGTGTTCTTTGGGGCCAACGTCCTGACTTTC

v_call: TRBV6-5
clone_size: many
cdr3_length: 15
d_call: TRBD1
j_call: TRBJ2-3
cdr3_aa: CASMRQGSGADTQYF
cdr3_nt: TGTGCCAGCATGAGACAGGGTAGTGGCGCAGATACGCAGTATTTT

v_call: TRBV27
clone_size: -
cdr3_length: 14
d_call: TRBD2
j_call: TRBJ2-7
cdr3_aa: CASSLGGTAYEQYF
cdr3_nt: TGTGCCAGCAGCCTCGGGGGGACCGCCTACGAGCAGTACTTC

v_call: TRBV28
clone_size: -
cdr3_length: 16
d_call: TRBD1
j_call: TRBJ1-5
cdr3_aa: CASRSTGTGGNQPQHF
cdr3_nt: TGTGCCAGCAGGAGCACCGGGACAGGGGGCAATCAGCCCCAGCATTTT

v_call: TRBV19
clone_size: -
cdr3_length: 14
d_call: TRBD1
j_call: TRBJ1-6
cdr3_aa: CASSIGQGDSPLHF
cdr3_nt: TGTGCCAGTAGTATCGGACAGGGAGATTCACCCCTCCACTTT

v_call: TRBV7-8
clone_size: -
cdr3_length: 14
d_call: -
j_call: TRBJ2-1
cdr3_aa: CASSLRDSPVEQFF
cdr3_nt: TGTGCCAGCAGCTTGAGGGACTCCCCGGTTGAGCAGTTCTTC

v_call: TRBV27
clone_size: -
cdr3_length: 13
d_call: -
j_call: TRBJ1-5
cdr3_aa: CASSLGGDQPQHF
cdr3_nt: TGTGCCAGCAGTTTGGGCGGGGACCAGCCCCAGCATTTT

v_call: TRBV7-9
clone_size: once
cdr3_length: 15
d_call: TRBD1
j_call: TRBJ1-3
cdr3_aa: CASSGQGILGNTIYF
cdr3_nt: TGTGCCAGCAGCGGACAGGGGATTCTCGGAAACACCATATATTTT

v_call: TRBV4-2
clone_size: -
cdr3_length: 15
d_call: -
j_call: TRBJ1-5
cdr3_aa: CASSQKGTGNQPQHF
cdr3_nt: TGTGCCAGCAGCCAAAAGGGGACTGGGAATCAGCCCCAGCATTTT

v_call: TRBV6-1
clone_size: -
cdr3_length: 15
d_call: -
j_call: TRBJ1-2
cdr3_aa: CASSEDLTRNYGYTF
cdr3_nt: TGTGCCAGCAGTGAAGATTTGACAAGGAACTATGGCTACACCTTC

v_call: TRBV3-1/TRBV3-2
clone_size: -
cdr3_length: 12
d_call: -
j_call: TRBJ2-1
cdr3_aa: CASSRGPDEQFF
cdr3_nt: TGTGCCAGCAGCCGGGGGCCCGATGAGCAGTTCTTC

v_call: TRBV6-5
clone_size: -
cdr3_length: 12
d_call: -
j_call: TRBJ1-1
cdr3_aa: CAGRGASTEAFF
cdr3_nt: TGTGCCGGGAGGGGGGCAAGCACTGAAGCTTTCTTT

v_call: TRBV19
clone_size: -
cdr3_length: 19
d_call: TRBD1
j_call: TRBJ1-5
cdr3_aa: CASSTLPGQGAGSNQPQHF
cdr3_nt: TGTGCCAGTAGTACGCTACCGGGACAGGGGGCGGGGAGCAATCAGCCCCAGCATTTT

v_call: TRBV19
clone_size: -
cdr3_length: 16
d_call: TRBD1
j_call: TRBJ2-2
cdr3_aa: CASSKGQGGMAGELFF
cdr3_nt: TGTGCCAGTAGTAAAGGACAGGGCGGGATGGCCGGGGAGCTGTTTTTT

v_call: TRBV2
clone_size: -
cdr3_length: 13
d_call: TRBD1
j_call: TRBJ1-2
cdr3_aa: CASTKDRAYGYTF
cdr3_nt: TGTGCCAGCACCAAGGACAGGGCGTATGGCTACACCTTC

v_call: TRBV24-1
clone_size: -
cdr3_length: 13
d_call: -
j_call: TRBJ2-3
cdr3_aa: CATSQGVTDTQYF
cdr3_nt: TGTGCCACCAGCCAAGGGGTCACAGATACGCAGTATTTT

v_call: TRBV29-1
clone_size: -
cdr3_length: 12
d_call: -
j_call: TRBJ1-1
cdr3_aa: CSVAQGNTEAFF
cdr3_nt: TGCAGCGTTGCACAGGGTAACACTGAAGCTTTCTTT

v_call: TRBV6-5
clone_size: -
cdr3_length: 12
d_call: TRBD1
j_call: TRBJ2-7
cdr3_aa: CASRRQGYEQYF
cdr3_nt: TGTGCCAGCAGGAGACAGGGATACGAGCAGTACTTC